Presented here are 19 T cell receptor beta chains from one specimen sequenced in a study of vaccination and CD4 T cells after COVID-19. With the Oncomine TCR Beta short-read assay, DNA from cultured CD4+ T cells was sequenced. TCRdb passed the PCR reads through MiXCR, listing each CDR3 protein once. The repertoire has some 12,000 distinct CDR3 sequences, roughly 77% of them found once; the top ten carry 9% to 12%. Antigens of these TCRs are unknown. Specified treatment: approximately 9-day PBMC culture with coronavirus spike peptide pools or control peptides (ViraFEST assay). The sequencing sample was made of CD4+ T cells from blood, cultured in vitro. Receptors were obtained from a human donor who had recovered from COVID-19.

CDR3 sequence reads: CASRDPGLAGDEQFF. CDR3 bases: TGTGCCAGCAGGGATCCGGGACTAGCTGGGGATGAGCAGTTCTTC. The J gene is TRBJ2-1, the V gene TRBV6-1; 9 bases are a match to TRBD2. J lost 8 bases, V lost 6 bases, and 11 bases had no gene match. The length of the CDR3 is 15 residues. CDR1 is MNHNS and CDR2 is SASEGT in the germline V gene.

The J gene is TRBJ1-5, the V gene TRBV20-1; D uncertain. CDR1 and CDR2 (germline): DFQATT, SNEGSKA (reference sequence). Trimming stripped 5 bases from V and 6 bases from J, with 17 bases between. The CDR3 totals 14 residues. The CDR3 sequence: CSAARAMIGQPQHF. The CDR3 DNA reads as TGCAGTGCTGCCCGGGCTATGATCGGTCAGCCCCAGCATTTT.

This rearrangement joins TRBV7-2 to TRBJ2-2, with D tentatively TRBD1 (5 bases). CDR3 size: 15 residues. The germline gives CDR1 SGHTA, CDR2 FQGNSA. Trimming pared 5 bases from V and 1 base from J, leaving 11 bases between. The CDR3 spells CASSPGHRNTGELFF. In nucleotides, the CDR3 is TGTGCCAGCAGCCCCGGACACCGGAACACCGGGGAGCTGTTTTTT.

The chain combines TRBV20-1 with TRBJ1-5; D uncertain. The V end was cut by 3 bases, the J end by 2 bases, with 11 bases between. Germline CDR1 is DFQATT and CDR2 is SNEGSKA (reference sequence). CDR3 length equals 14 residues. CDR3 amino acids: CSARSGGGNQPQHF. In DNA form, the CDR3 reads TGCAGTGCTAGGTCCGGTGGCGGCAATCAGCCCCAGCATTTT.

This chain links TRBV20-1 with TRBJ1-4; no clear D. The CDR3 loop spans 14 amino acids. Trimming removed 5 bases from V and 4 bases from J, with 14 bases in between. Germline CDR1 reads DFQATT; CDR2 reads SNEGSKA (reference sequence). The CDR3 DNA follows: TGCAGTGCTGTCACCCCGCGGGGTAATGAAAAACTGTTTTTT. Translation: CSAVTPRGNEKLFF.

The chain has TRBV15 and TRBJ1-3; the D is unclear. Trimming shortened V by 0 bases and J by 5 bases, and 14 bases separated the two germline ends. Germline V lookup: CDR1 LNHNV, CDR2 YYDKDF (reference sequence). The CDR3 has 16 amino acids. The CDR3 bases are TGTGCCACCAGCAGAGATGGGTCCCTGGTTAGAAACACCATATATTTT. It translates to CATSRDGSLVRNTIYF.

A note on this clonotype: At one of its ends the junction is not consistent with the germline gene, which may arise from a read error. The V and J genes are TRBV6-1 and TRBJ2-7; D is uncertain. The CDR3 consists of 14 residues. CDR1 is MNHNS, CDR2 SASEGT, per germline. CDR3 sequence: CASRTTQHPYEQYF. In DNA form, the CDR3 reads TGCGCCAGCAGAACAACCCAGCACCCCTACGAGCAGTACTTC.

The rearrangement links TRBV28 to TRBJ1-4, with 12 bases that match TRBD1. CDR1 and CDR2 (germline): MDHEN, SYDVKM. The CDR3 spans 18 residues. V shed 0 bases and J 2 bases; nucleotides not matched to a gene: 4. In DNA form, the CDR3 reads TGTGCCAGCAGTTTATGGGGGACAGGGGGCAATACTAATGAAAAACTGTTTTTT. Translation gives CASSLWGTGGNTNEKLFF.

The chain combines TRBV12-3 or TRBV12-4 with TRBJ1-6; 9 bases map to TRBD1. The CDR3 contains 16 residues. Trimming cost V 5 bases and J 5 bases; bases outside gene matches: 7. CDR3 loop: CASSPQGAKNNSPLHF. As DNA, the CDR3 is TGTGCCAGCAGTCCACAGGGGGCCAAAAATAATTCACCCCTCCACTTT.

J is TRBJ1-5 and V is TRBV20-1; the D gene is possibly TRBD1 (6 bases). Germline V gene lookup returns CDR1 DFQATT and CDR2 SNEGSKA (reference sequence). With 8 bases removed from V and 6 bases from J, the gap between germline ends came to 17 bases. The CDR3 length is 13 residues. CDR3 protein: CSTLGALGQPQHF. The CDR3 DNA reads TGCAGTACCCTGGGGGCGCTGGGTCAGCCCCAGCATTTT.

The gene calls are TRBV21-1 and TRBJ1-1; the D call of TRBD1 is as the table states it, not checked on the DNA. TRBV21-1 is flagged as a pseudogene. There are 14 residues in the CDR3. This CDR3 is CASRQRQGCNEAFF. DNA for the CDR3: TGTGCCAGCAGGCAGAGACAGGGGTGTAATGAAGCTTTCTTT.

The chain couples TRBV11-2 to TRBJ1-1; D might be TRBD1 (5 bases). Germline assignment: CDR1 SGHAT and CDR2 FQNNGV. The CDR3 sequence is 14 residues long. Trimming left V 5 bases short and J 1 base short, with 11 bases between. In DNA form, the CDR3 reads TGTGCCAGCAGCAGGGGACTGGCGAACACTGAAGCTTTCTTT. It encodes CASSRGLANTEAFF.

The chain's CDR3 is CASSLGAGGDTGELFF. As DNA, the CDR3 is TGTGCCAGCAGCTTAGGAGCGGGAGGGGACACCGGGGAGCTGTTTTTT. J is TRBJ2-2 and V is TRBV7-3, with 10 bases lining up with TRBD2. Losses at the gene ends were 2 bases for V and 3 bases for J; bases not matched to a gene: 3. This CDR3 is built from 16 residues. Germline loops: CDR1 SGHTA, CDR2 FQGTGA.

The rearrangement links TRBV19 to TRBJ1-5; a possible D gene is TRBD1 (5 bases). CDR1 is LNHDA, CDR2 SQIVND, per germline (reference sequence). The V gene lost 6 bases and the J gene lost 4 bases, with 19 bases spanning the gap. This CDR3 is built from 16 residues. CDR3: CASSSRERNKNQPQHF. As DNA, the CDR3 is TGTGCCAGTAGCAGCAGGGAGAGAAACAAGAATCAGCCCCAGCATTTT. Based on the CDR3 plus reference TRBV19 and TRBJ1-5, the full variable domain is DGGITQSPKYLFRKEGQNVTLSCEQNLNHDAMYWYRQDPGQGLRLIYYSQIVNDFQKGDIAEGYSVSREKKESFPLTVTSAQKNPTAFYLCASSSRERNKNQPQHFGDGTRLSIL.

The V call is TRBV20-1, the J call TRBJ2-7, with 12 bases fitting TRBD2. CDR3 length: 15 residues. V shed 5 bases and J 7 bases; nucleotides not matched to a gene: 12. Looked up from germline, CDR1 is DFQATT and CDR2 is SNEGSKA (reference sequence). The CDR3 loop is CSAVPPTSGSQEQYF. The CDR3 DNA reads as TGCAGTGCTGTCCCACCGACTAGCGGGAGTCAAGAGCAGTACTTC.

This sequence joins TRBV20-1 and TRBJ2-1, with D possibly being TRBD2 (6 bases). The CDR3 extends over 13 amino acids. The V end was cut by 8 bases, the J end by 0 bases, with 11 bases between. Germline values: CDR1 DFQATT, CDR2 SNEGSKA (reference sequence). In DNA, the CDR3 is TGCAGTATTAGCGGAGTCTCCTACAATGAGCAGTTCTTC. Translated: CSISGVSYNEQFF.

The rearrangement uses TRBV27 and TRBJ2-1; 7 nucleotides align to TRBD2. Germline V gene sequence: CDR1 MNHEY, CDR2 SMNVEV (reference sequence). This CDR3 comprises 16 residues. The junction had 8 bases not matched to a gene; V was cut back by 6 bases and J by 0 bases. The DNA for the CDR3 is TGTGCCAGCAGAGGCTTCGCGGGAGCCTCCTACAATGAGCAGTTCTTC. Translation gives CASRGFAGASYNEQFF.

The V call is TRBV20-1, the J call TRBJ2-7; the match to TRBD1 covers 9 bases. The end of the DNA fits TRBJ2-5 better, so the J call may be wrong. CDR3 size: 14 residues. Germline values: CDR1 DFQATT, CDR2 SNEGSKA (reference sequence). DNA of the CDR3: TGCAGTGGTATTACAGGGGGCGGATCGGAGACCCAGTACTTC. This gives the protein CSGITGGGSETQYF.

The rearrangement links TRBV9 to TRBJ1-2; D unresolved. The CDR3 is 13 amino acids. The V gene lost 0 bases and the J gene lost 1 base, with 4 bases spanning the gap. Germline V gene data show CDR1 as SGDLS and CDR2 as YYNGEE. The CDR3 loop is CASSVADNYGYTF. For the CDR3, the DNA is TGTGCCAGCAGCGTAGCAGATAACTATGGCTACACCTTC.